This T cell receptor beta chain was found in a study of T cell repertoires in ileal Crohn's disease. The protocol was immunoSEQ multiplex PCR, while the TCRdb copy is restricted to in-frame clones and leaves out a portion. The table records some 6,000 clones, nearly 97% of them present only once. V shed 5 bases and J shed 5 bases, with 9 bases lying between them. This CDR3 is built from 12 residues. Germline values: CDR1 SNHLY, CDR2 FYNNEI. The chain uses TRBV2 and TRBJ1-2, with D perhaps TRBD1 (5 bases). This clonotype was obtained from an adult with Crohn's disease. The sequenced material came from ileal tissue. The CDR3 nucleotides read TGTGCCAGCAGTCCCCAGGGTTATGGCTACACCTTC. Protein: CASSPQGYGYTF.